A selection of T cell receptor beta chains follows, all from one sample in a study of cytomegalovirus exposure and HLA in healthy donors. Assay used: immunoSEQ multiplex PCR; TCRdb lists only in-frame clones, some missing. The sample shows fewer than 200,000 clones, about four fifths of them seen only once. Sequencing was done on a sample of PBMCs. These receptor sequences come from a male donor in good health and CMV-seronegative. Both conserved end residues are trimmed from each CDR3.

v_gene | CDR3aa
TRBV29-1 | SVGGQGGSYEQY
TRBV16 | ASSQGDSYGYT
TRBV18 | ASSPDTSYEQY
TRBV5-1 | ASSLEPHSSAPQSGYT
TRBV7-6 | ASSFSGYNSPLH
TRBV7-9 | SSSSRQGGDEKLF
TRBV28 | AISARAYEQY
TRBV12-5 | ASGSITSIRDSSYNEQF
TRBV30 | AWGRDSNQPQH
TRBV11-2 | ASSISGQGRMMNTEAF
TRBV11-3 | ASSLGLADQETQY
TRBV19 | ASSIGQGVVYEQY
TRBV5-1 | ASSITPGQGAAEGSPLH
TRBV6-1 | ASSERGDRLSSYNSPLH
TRBV5-4 | ASSLEEGIAYEQY
TRBV7-3 | ASSLAGAREQY
TRBV15 | ATSRHLAVQETQY
TRBV2 | ASSAGLRNTGELF
TRBV15 | ATSRRGQEKMF
TRBV19 | ASSNRGEKLF
TRBV7-6 | ASSPLEGLAGGRTDTQY
TRBV9 | ASSLDRVNTEAF
TRBV14 | ASSQAFGVTNYGYT
TRBV19 | ASLAQGNEKLF
TRBV7-2 | ANSPNNQPQH
TRBV28 | ASSTPGLAGGPTDTQY
TRBV6-5 | AIRDRDNYGYT
TRBV19 | ASSIPPGQGRHNEQF
TRBV7-6 | ASSLATPGFPSEQY
TRBV19 | ASSMSQGGAEAF
TRBV6-5 | ASRATGPYNSPLH
TRBV11-3 | ASSFGTLSEQY
TRBV27 | ASRKARDYLYEQY
TRBV5-6 | ASSLGQGAMYEQY
TRBV9 | ASSVSPGYEQF
TRBV7-9 | ASSPQPGTGGSYEQY
TRBV6-1 | ASSSRDRGPYEQY
TRBV9 | ASSGVSGELF
TRBV9 | ASSPGLAGGTSYEQY